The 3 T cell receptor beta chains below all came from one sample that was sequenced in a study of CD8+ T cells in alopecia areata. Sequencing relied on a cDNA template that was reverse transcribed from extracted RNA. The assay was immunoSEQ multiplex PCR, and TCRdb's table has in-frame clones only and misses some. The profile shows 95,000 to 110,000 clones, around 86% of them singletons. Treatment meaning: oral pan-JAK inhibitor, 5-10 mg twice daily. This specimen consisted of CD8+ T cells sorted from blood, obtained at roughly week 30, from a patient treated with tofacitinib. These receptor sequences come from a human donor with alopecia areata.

The CDR3 loop is CASSTLAGRSYNEQFF. The CDR3, as DNA: TGTGCCAGCAGCACCCTAGCGGGAAGGTCCTACAATGAGCAGTTCTTC. The V call is TRBV7-9, the J call TRBJ2-1, with 9 bases aligning to TRBD2. In germline, CDR1 is SEHNR, CDR2 FQNEAQ (reference sequence). The CDR3 is made up of 16 amino acids. Trimming at V came to 5 bases and at J to 1 base, leaving 6 bases not matched to a gene.

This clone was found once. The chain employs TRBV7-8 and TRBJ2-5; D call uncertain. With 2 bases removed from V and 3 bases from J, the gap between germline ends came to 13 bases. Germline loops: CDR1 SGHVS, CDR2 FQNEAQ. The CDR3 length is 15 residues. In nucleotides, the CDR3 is TGTGCCAGCAGCTTACTACCCCGCAGAGAAGAGACCCAGTACTTC. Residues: CASSLLPRREETQYF.

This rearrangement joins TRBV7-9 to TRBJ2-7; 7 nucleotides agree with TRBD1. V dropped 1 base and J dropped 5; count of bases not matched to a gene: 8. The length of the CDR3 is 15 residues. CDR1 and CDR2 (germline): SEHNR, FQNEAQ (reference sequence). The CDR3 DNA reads TGTGCCAGCAGCTTAGGAGGAACAGACAGGGACGAGCAGTACTTC. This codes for CASSLGGTDRDEQYF.